These 9 T cell receptor beta chains were all obtained from the same sample, sequenced in a study of Ad26.COV2.S vaccination and SARS-CoV-2 variants. The method was immunoSEQ multiplex PCR; TCRdb's version includes in-frame clones alone and lacks a portion of them. The sample gives 320,000 or so clones, 85% to 90% of which show up once; around 5.5% is in the top ten. Treatment denoted: around 19 received Ad26.COV2.S at low or high dose, single or two shots; several received placebo; per-sample allocation not given. The study sampled participants on day 63 after the first vaccine or placebo injection. Sequences were derived from peripheral blood, sampled in a trial of Ad26.COV2.S vaccine versus placebo. The receptors stem from a person aged 18-60 years who received the Ad26.COV2.S COVID-19 vaccine or a placebo.

CDR3 sequence (DNA): TGTGCCAGCACCTTGCCTAGCGGGGGATCAGAGACCCAGTACTTC. As protein: CASTLPSGGSETQYF. V usage is TRBV6-5 and J usage is TRBJ2-5; 10 bases are a match to TRBD2. Germline-derived CDR1 and CDR2 are MNHEY and SVGAGI. V lost 7 bases and J lost 4; bases outside the gene matches: 9. The CDR3 length is 15 residues.

This clone was observed a few times. V is TRBV27 and J is TRBJ2-7, with TRBD1 identical over 7 bases. V shed 3 bases and J 8 bases; nucleotides not matched to a gene: 19. Per germline, CDR1 MNHEY and CDR2 SMNVEV (reference sequence). The CDR3 is made up of 17 amino acids. CDR3 sequence reads: CASSFRDRVFRTPKQYF. DNA of the CDR3: TGTGCCAGCAGTTTCCGCGACAGGGTTTTTCGGACCCCGAAGCAGTACTTC.

This chain links TRBV6-2 or TRBV6-3 with TRBJ2-2; 9 bases line up with TRBD2. The junction had 11 bases not matched to a gene; V was cut back by 6 bases and J by 0 bases. This CDR3 is 18 amino acids long. Germline CDR1 is MNHEY and CDR2 is SVGEGT. CDR3 in amino acids: CASSPSGDTYANTGELFF. In DNA, the CDR3 is TGTGCCAGCAGCCCTAGCGGGGACACCTACGCGAACACCGGGGAGCTGTTTTTT.

This clone was observed once. The rearrangement uses TRBV9 and TRBJ2-3; D call uncertain. The CDR3 sequence is 12 residues long. Trimming took 2 bases from V and 2 from J, leaving 3 bases between them. The germline V gene encodes CDR1 SGDLS and CDR2 YYNGEE. The CDR3, as DNA: TGTGCCAGCAGCGTTTCCACAGATACGCAGTATTTT. Protein: CASSVSTDTQYF.

The chain employs TRBV6-4 and TRBJ1-1; maybe TRBD1 (6 bases). V was clipped by 6 bases and J by 1 base, with 9 bases between them. The germline V gene encodes CDR1 MRHNA and CDR2 SNTAGT. The CDR3 length is 13 residues. CDR3 sequence reads: CASRGGPNTEAFF. The CDR3 DNA is TGTGCCAGCAGGGGGGGGCCGAACACTGAAGCTTTCTTT.

This chain uses TRBV10-3 with TRBJ1-2; 7 bases are shared with TRBD1. In germline, CDR1 is ENHRY, CDR2 SYGVKD. V lost 7 bases to trimming and J lost 4 bases; unmatched junction nucleotides: 6. The CDR3 has 13 residues. CDR3 nucleotide sequence: TGTGCCATCACCGAAGGGGACAGCTATGGCTACACCTTC. Amino acids: CAITEGDSYGYTF.

The V call is TRBV4-3, the J call TRBJ2-1; D is possibly TRBD2 (5 bases). Germline lookup yields CDR1 LGHNA and CDR2 YSLEER. Trimming left V 0 bases short and J 4 bases short, with 16 bases between. The CDR3 extends over 17 amino acids. The CDR3 region is CASSQEADSQTYNEQFF. As DNA, the CDR3 is TGCGCCAGCAGCCAAGAGGCGGACTCGCAAACTTACAATGAGCAGTTCTTC.

The genes are TRBV30 and TRBJ1-6; 8 bases line up with TRBD1. J was trimmed by 9 bases and V by 0 bases; bases with no gene match: 10. The CDR3 totals 16 residues. CDR1 GTSNPN and CDR2 SVGIG come from the germline V gene (reference sequence). The CDR3 sequence: CAWSVNPRQGSSPLHF. The CDR3 DNA sequence: TGTGCCTGGAGTGTCAACCCCCGACAGGGGAGTTCACCCCTCCACTTT.

This rearrangement joins TRBV4-3 to TRBJ1-2, with D perhaps TRBD1 (5 bases). There are 17 residues in the CDR3. The germline V and J ends were trimmed by 0 bases and 4 bases, with 18 bases remaining between them. Germline V gene data show CDR1 as LGHNA and CDR2 as YSLEER. The CDR3 DNA reads as TGCGCCAGCAGCCAAGAAATCCCCTCGGGGGAGACCTATGGCTACACCTTC. The encoded protein is CASSQEIPSGETYGYTF.